What follows are 2 T cell receptor beta chains derived from one specimen sequenced in a study of blood T cells in healthy people across ages. Next came a second PCR, run for about 7 to 12 cycles, which used a sample-barcoded 5' primer along with a J-beta primer mix. Each CDR3 protein is one row after TCRdb ran MiXCR on the 5' RACE reads. This sample yields approximately 770,000 distinct CDR3 sequences, of which nearly 60% are seen a single time; approximately 23% belongs to the top ten. The sequenced material came from blood. Source of these receptors: a man younger than 40 in good health.

This clonotype was seen a handful of times. The chain joins TRBV29-1 to TRBJ1-6; TRBD1 might be the D (5 bases). CDR1 is SQVTM, CDR2 ANQGSEA, per germline. The CDR3 contains 17 residues. V was trimmed by 6 bases and J by 9 bases, leaving 27 bases between them. CDR3 in amino acids: CSVEVGTEELVGSPLHF. The CDR3 DNA reads TGCAGCGTCGAGGTTGGGACGGAGGAGTTGGTTGGTTCACCCCTCCACTTT.

This chain uses TRBV20-1 with TRBJ2-4; a weak D match, TRBD1 (5 bases). The J call is in doubt because the DNA end fits TRBJ2-5 better. CDR3 size: 12 residues. The germline gives CDR1 DFQATT, CDR2 SNEGSKA (reference sequence). CDR3 sequence reads: CSARTDKETQYF. The CDR3 bases are TGCAGTGCTAGAACGGACAAAGAGACCCAGTACTTC.